The source of this T cell receptor beta chain is a study of T-cell reconstitution after alpha-beta-depleted transplantation in children. Study outcomes and limitations: There were some patients whose high TCRbeta diversity at day 60 came from surviving recipient T cells and thymic progenitors. Expanded graft clones numbering several hundred reportedly gave rise to alpha-beta T cells about two months after transplant.

The library targeted TCRbeta and was prepared with unique molecular identifiers. Each CDR3 protein gets one entry after TCRdb re-called the PCR reads with MiXCR. The table includes roughly 790,000 distinct CDR3 sequences, 15% to 20% detected once. Note on this clonotype: The antigen remains unidentified.

The V and J ends lost 3 bases and 9 bases, in that order; junction bases with no gene match: 6. CDR3 length: 13 residues. CDR1 and CDR2 from the germline V gene are SGDLS and YYNGEE. The receptor was isolated from a male patient between 10 and 17 years old who had a stem cell transplant for acute lymphoblastic leukemia, so the T cells may come from the graft donor. The J gene is TRBJ2-1, the V gene TRBV9; 7 nucleotides align to TRBD1. The sample was PBMCs, mostly from graft donor cells, taken 360 days after TCRalphabeta/CD19-depleted stem cell transplant. DNA of the CDR3: TGTGCCAGCAGCGCACTAGACAGGGTTGAGCAGTTCTTC. Translating it yields CASSALDRVEQFF.